Listed below are T cell receptor beta chains from one sample, sequenced in a study of human T cells and chemical hapten exposure. TCRdb fed the RACE reads into MiXCR, producing one record per CDR3 protein. The table shows some 200,000 distinct CDR3 sequences, with 20% to 25% occurring only once. Sequencing used whole blood, obtained in connection with sensitization to the hapten diphenylcyclopropenone (DPC). These receptor sequences come from a woman aged 45-59 years with alopecia areata. Some clones in this sample may be carry-over from other donors' samples. Both conserved end residues are part of each CDR3. A D gene is named only where the DNA matches it firmly.

V: TRBV29-1; D: .; J: TRBJ1-1; CDR3: CSVEVSGDTEAFF
V: TRBV12-3/TRBV12-4; D: TRBD1; J: TRBJ2-7; CDR3: CASARGHEQYF
V: TRBV20-1; D: .; J: TRBJ2-1; CDR3: CSASGDNYNEQFF
V: TRBV15; D: TRBD1; J: TRBJ2-3; CDR3: CATSGGTGTDTQYF
V: TRBV7-2; D: .; J: TRBJ1-3; CDR3: CASSSLRNTIYF
V: TRBV9; D: TRBD2; J: TRBJ2-7; CDR3: CASSPLAGGPSEQYF
V: TRBV6-6; D: .; J: TRBJ2-3; CDR3: CASETGTLSSFTDTQYF
V: TRBV5-1; D: TRBD2; J: TRBJ2-1; CDR3: CASSLTSGVYNEQFF
V: TRBV28; D: .; J: TRBJ2-7; CDR3: CASSLWAVQYEQYF
V: TRBV6-1; D: TRBD1; J: TRBJ1-3; CDR3: CASGDRSSGNTIYF
V: TRBV2; D: .; J: TRBJ2-1; CDR3: CASNSDVSEQFF
V: TRBV5-1; D: TRBD1; J: TRBJ1-1; CDR3: CASSLTDRGLNTEAFF
V: TRBV29-1; D: TRBD2; J: TRBJ2-2; CDR3: CSARTGVAGAGELFF
V: TRBV2; D: .; J: TRBJ2-2; CDR3: CASRFGSVNTGELFF
V: TRBV23-1; D: .; J: TRBJ2-2; CDR3: CASNTKTSSGRAAPGSCFF
V: TRBV20-1; D: TRBD1; J: TRBJ1-4; CDR3: CSAGTGDEKLFF
V: TRBV20-1; D: .; J: TRBJ1-1; CDR3: CSARARWEDTEAFF
V: TRBV6-5; D: .; J: TRBJ2-7; CDR3: CASSYGVGEQYF
V: TRBV2; D: .; J: TRBJ2-1; CDR3: CASTSRATYNEQFF
V: TRBV29-1; D: .; J: TRBJ1-1; CDR3: CSGAQEANTEAFF
V: TRBV7-2; D: TRBD2; J: TRBJ2-3; CDR3: CASSSQAGGPADTQYF
V: TRBV5-6; D: TRBD2; J: TRBJ2-1; CDR3: CASSSPGLAGAPGYNEQFF
V: TRBV20-1; D: TRBD2; J: TRBJ2-5; CDR3: CSARSGTSGQETQYF
V: TRBV5-1; D: .; J: TRBJ2-2; CDR3: CASSFRGASGTGELFF
V: TRBV5-1; D: .; J: TRBJ1-1; CDR3: CASSLVGVITEAFF
V: TRBV10-3; D: TRBD2; J: TRBJ2-1; CDR3: CAISEGTSAYNEQFF
V: TRBV15; D: .; J: TRBJ2-3; CDR3: CATSRGYPALDTQYF
V: TRBV5-1; D: TRBD2; J: TRBJ2-7; CDR3: CASSLGGSSNEQYF
V: TRBV6-2/TRBV6-3; D: .; J: TRBJ1-1; CDR3: CASMPGGKMNTEAFF
V: TRBV10-1; D: TRBD2; J: TRBJ2-2; CDR3: CASTPRGLAGGPGAGELFF
V: TRBV29-1; D: .; J: TRBJ2-2; CDR3: CSVAGDGELFF
V: TRBV27; D: .; J: TRBJ2-5; CDR3: CASSLPAQETQYF
V: TRBV6-5; D: TRBD1; J: TRBJ2-4; CDR3: CASSSPTGVPAKNIQYF